This passage covers 32 T cell receptor beta chains from one sample sequenced in a study of CD4+ T cells in melanoma. Data came from immunoSEQ multiplex PCR; TCRdb stores just in-frame clones and leaves some out. The table includes about 120,000 clones, approximately 90% detected once. The sample taken for sequencing was peripheral blood. Every receptor here comes from a human donor with melanoma.

This chain joins TRBV7-3 and TRBJ2-3; 8 nucleotides align to TRBD2. The CDR3 length is 15 residues. The germline V gene has CDR1 SGHTA and CDR2 FQGTGA. V shed 5 bases and J 4 bases; nucleotides not matched to a gene: 8. The CDR3 loop reads CASSRREGRADTQYF. The CDR3, as DNA: TGTGCCAGCAGCCGCCGGGAGGGCCGAGCAGATACGCAGTATTTT. Full variable domain (outside the CDR3, taken from reference TRBV7-3 and TRBJ2-3): GAGVSQTPSNKVTEKGKYVELRCDPISGHTALYWYRQSLGQGPEFLIYFQGTGAADDSGLPNDRFFAVRPEGSVSTLKIQRTERGDSAVYLCASSRREGRADTQYFGPGTRLTVL.

This clone was seen just once. This rearrangement joins TRBV19 to TRBJ2-2; possible D gene TRBD2, 5 bases. This CDR3 comprises 14 residues. Trimming removed 3 bases at V and 5 bases at J, with 10 bases between. Germline loops: CDR1 LNHDA, CDR2 SQIVND (reference sequence). The CDR3 nucleotides read TGTGCCAGTAGTATTATGGGAGAGACCGGGGAGCTGTTTTTT. Its protein is CASSIMGETGELFF. The entire variable domain, with the rest obtained from reference TRBV19 and TRBJ2-2, is as follows: DGGITQSPKYLFRKEGQNVTLSCEQNLNHDAMYWYRQDPGQGLRLIYYSQIVNDFQKGDIAEGYSVSREKKESFPLTVTSAQKNPTAFYLCASSIMGETGELFFGEGSRLTVL.

The rearrangement uses TRBV5-1 and TRBJ1-2; 9 bases match TRBD1. CDR3 length: 16 amino acids. Looked up from germline, CDR1 is SGHRS and CDR2 is YFSETQ. With 5 bases clipped from V and 0 bases from J, the junction kept 8 bases outside the gene matches. In DNA form, the CDR3 reads TGCGCCAGCAGAAACTTAGGACAGGGGCCTAACTATGGCTACACCTTC. Translation gives CASRNLGQGPNYGYTF.

The J gene is TRBJ2-4, the V gene TRBV5-4; TRBD1 is a possible D gene (5 bases). CDR3 length: 16 amino acids. Germline CDR1 and CDR2: SGHNT and YYREEE (reference sequence). The V end lost 1 base, the J end lost 0 bases, and 11 bases lay between the germline ends. The CDR3 DNA follows: TGTGCCAGCAGCTTGACAGGTGGCAAAGCCAAAAACATTCAGTACTTC. Translating gives CASSLTGGKAKNIQYF.

The chain carries TRBV4-1 and TRBJ2-2; D is possibly TRBD2 (5 bases). Germline values: CDR1 MGHRA, CDR2 YSYEKL. The CDR3 loop spans 15 amino acids. V lost 0 bases, J lost 7 bases, and 12 bases lay in between. CDR3: CASSQDYRGIGELFF. The CDR3 region has the DNA TGCGCCAGCAGCCAAGACTATCGGGGTATCGGGGAGCTGTTTTTT.

The chain carries TRBV28 and TRBJ2-2; no clear D. The CDR3 runs 14 residues. The germline V and J ends were trimmed by 7 bases and 4 bases, with 13 bases remaining between them. The germline V gene has CDR1 MDHEN and CDR2 SYDVKM. The CDR3 region is CASIQTPSTGELFF. Written as DNA, the CDR3 is TGTGCCAGCATCCAGACCCCCTCCACCGGGGAGCTGTTTTTT.

The rearrangement uses TRBV4-2 and TRBJ2-5; TRBD1 aligns across 9 bases. The germline V gene encodes CDR1 LGHNA and CDR2 YNFKEQ. V dropped 8 bases and J dropped 5; count of bases not matched to a gene: 6. The CDR3 covers 13 residues. The chain's CDR3 is CASSGTGWETQYF. In nucleotides, the CDR3 is TGTGCCAGCTCCGGGACAGGGTGGGAGACCCAGTACTTC.

V usage is TRBV15 and J usage is TRBJ1-5, with D maybe TRBD1 (5 bases). V was cut by 0 bases and J by 7 bases, with 16 bases left in between. Germline V gene data show CDR1 as LNHNV and CDR2 as YYDKDF (reference sequence). CDR3 size: 16 residues. CDR3 nucleotide sequence: TGTGCCACCAGCAGAGATCGTCGGGGGTCAAGGCAGCCCCAGCATTTT. This translates into CATSRDRRGSRQPQHF.

The chain employs TRBV4-3 and TRBJ2-1; D is ambiguous. Germline CDR1 reads LGHNA; CDR2 reads YSLEER. Trimming left V 8 bases short and J 0 bases short, with 8 bases between. The CDR3 totals 13 residues. The CDR3 is CASSAGSYNEQFF. CDR3 nucleotides: TGCGCCAGCTCTGCCGGCTCCTACAATGAGCAGTTCTTC.

The chain carries TRBV14 and TRBJ2-1; D perhaps matches TRBD2 (5 bases). The CDR3 length is 13 residues. The V gene lost 4 bases and the J gene lost 3 bases, with 7 bases spanning the gap. Germline V gene data show CDR1 as SGHDN and CDR2 as FVKESK. Written as DNA, the CDR3 is TGTGCCAGCAGCCTCGGGATCTACAATGAGCAGTTCTTC. Its translation is CASSLGIYNEQFF. The whole variable domain, remainder taken from reference TRBV14 and TRBJ2-1, is EAGVTQFPSHSVIEKGQTVTLRCDPISGHDNLYWYRRVMGKEIKFLLHFVKESKQDESGMPNNRFLAERTGGTYSTLKVQPAELEDSGVYFCASSLGIYNEQFFGPGTRLTVL.

The rearrangement links TRBV14 to TRBJ1-1; 8 nucleotides agree with TRBD1. This CDR3 has 15 amino acids. The germline gives CDR1 SGHDN, CDR2 FVKESK. With 1 base clipped from V and 5 bases from J, the junction kept 6 bases outside the gene matches. CDR3 sequence: CASSQVGRGQTEAFF. In DNA, the CDR3 is TGTGCCAGCAGCCAAGTGGGCAGGGGGCAAACTGAAGCTTTCTTT.

The chain uses TRBV9 and TRBJ2-2; D gene uncertain. The length of the CDR3 is 15 residues. The germline gives CDR1 SGDLS, CDR2 YYNGEE. Trimming pared 0 bases from V and 5 bases from J, leaving 11 bases between. CDR3 amino acids: CASSVGSWGTGELFF. CDR3 sequence (DNA): TGTGCCAGCAGCGTAGGAAGCTGGGGAACCGGGGAGCTGTTTTTT.

The genes are TRBV6-5 and TRBJ2-7, with TRBD2 as a possible D gene (6 bases). Per the germline V gene, CDR1 is MNHEY and CDR2 is SVGAGI. The CDR3 is made up of 14 amino acids. Between the trimmed V and J ends, which lost 5 bases and 0 bases, there was a span of 11 bases. CDR3 in DNA: TGTGCCAGCAGTGGGACTCGAACCTCCTACGAGCAGTACTTC. Encoded protein: CASSGTRTSYEQYF.

The genes are TRBV9 and TRBJ2-2; perhaps TRBD1 as D (5 bases). Looked up from germline, CDR1 is SGDLS and CDR2 is YYNGEE. This CDR3 region has 19 residues. With 4 bases removed from V and 0 bases from J, the gap between germline ends came to 22 bases. The CDR3 bases are TGTGCCAGCAGCAAAGGGGTGGGCAGGGTGGTCCCGAACACCGGGGAGCTGTTTTTT. Amino acids: CASSKGVGRVVPNTGELFF.

The chain is built from TRBV7-9 and TRBJ1-1; D is possibly TRBD1 (6 bases). This CDR3 has 13 amino acids. The V end was cut by 3 bases, the J end by 4 bases, with 9 bases between. Germline values: CDR1 SEHNR, CDR2 FQNEAQ (reference sequence). CDR3 loop: CASSLGDITEAFF. The CDR3 region has the DNA TGTGCCAGCAGCTTGGGGGACATCACTGAAGCTTTCTTT.

The chain couples TRBV5-4 to TRBJ2-1, with no clear D. This CDR3 has 11 amino acids. The V end lost 2 bases, the J end lost 3 bases, and 0 bases lay between the germline ends. Germline lookup yields CDR1 SGHNT and CDR2 YYREEE (reference sequence). The CDR3: CASSFYNEQFF. CDR3 nucleotides: TGTGCCAGCAGCTTCTACAATGAGCAGTTCTTC.

This clone has only a few counts. V gene TRBV4-1 combines with J gene TRBJ1-2; maybe TRBD1 (5 bases). Germline CDR1 is MGHRA and CDR2 is YSYEKL. CDR3 size: 15 residues. V lost 3 bases and J lost 3, with 14 bases in between. In nucleotides, the CDR3 is TGCGCCAGCAGCCAGGTAAACACAGGACACTATGGCTACACCTTC. Translation gives CASSQVNTGHYGYTF.

This chain joins TRBV5-1 and TRBJ2-3, with 7 bases that match TRBD2. V trimming: 1 base; J trimming: 4 bases; junction bases outside the gene matches: 9. The CDR3 covers 16 residues. CDR1 is SGHRS and CDR2 is YFSETQ in the germline V gene. CDR3: CASSLMGGSLADTQYF. DNA of the CDR3: TGCGCCAGCAGCTTGATGGGCGGGAGTCTCGCAGATACGCAGTATTTT.

DNA for the CDR3: TGTGCCAGCAGACGGACGGCGGCGCCAAATGAAAAACTGTTTTTT. Translating it yields CASRRTAAPNEKLFF. The chain employs TRBV2 and TRBJ1-4, with D unclear. V was pared by 6 bases and J by 5 bases, with 16 bases between. Germline V CDR1 and CDR2: SNHLY, FYNNEI. There are 15 residues in the CDR3.

This clone occurred once. The CDR3 coding sequence is TGTGCTAGTGGCCCAAGCTCTAGCGGGGGGGCGGTGTCTTGGAACACCGGGGAGCTGTTTTTT. Protein sequence: CASGPSSSGGAVSWNTGELFF. The genes are TRBV12-5 and TRBJ2-2, with TRBD2 matching over 12 bases. The germline CDR1 and CDR2 sequences are LGHNT and FRNRAP. This CDR3 has 21 residues. The J segment lost 1 base and the V segment lost 6 bases, leaving 18 bases of the junction unmatched.

The chain carries TRBV6-1 and TRBJ2-1; 13 positions match TRBD2. Germline-derived CDR1 and CDR2 are MNHNS and SASEGT. The CDR3 runs 14 residues. The junction had 4 bases not matched to a gene; V was cut back by 7 bases and J by 7 bases. CDR3 nucleotide sequence: TGTGCCAGCAAAGGGACTAGCGGGGTTAATGAGCAGTTCTTC. Translation gives CASKGTSGVNEQFF.

V usage is TRBV15 and J usage is TRBJ2-3; D is possibly TRBD2 (5 bases). V shed 9 bases and J shed 1 base, with 20 bases lying between them. CDR1 LNHNV and CDR2 YYDKDF come from the germline V gene (reference sequence). This CDR3 region has 16 residues. The CDR3 DNA is TGTGCCACTAACCCAGAGGGCCACTTGGGCACAGATACGCAGTATTTT. Protein: CATNPEGHLGTDTQYF.

This clone was observed a handful of times. The rearrangement joins TRBV7-2 to TRBJ2-2; the D gene is possibly TRBD1 (7 bases). The germline gives CDR1 SGHTA, CDR2 FQGNSA. The CDR3 is 16 residues long. Deletions cut 5 bases from V and 0 bases from J, with 13 bases between. CDR3 in DNA: TGTGCCAGCAGCCTCGGAGGGGGCTCGAACACCGGGGAGCTGTTTTTT. Its protein product is CASSLGGGSNTGELFF. The full variable domain, its missing parts supplied by reference TRBV7-2 and TRBJ2-2, is GAGVSQSPSNKVTEKGKDVELRCDPISGHTALYWYRQSLGQGLEFLIYFQGNSAPDKSGLPSDRFSAERTGGSVSTLTIQRTQQEDSAVYLCASSLGGGSNTGELFFGEGSRLTVL.

The J gene is TRBJ2-2, the V gene TRBV4-1; 9 bases align to TRBD2. This CDR3 spans 17 amino acids. Germline values: CDR1 MGHRA, CDR2 YSYEKL. V lost 1 base, J lost 6 bases, and 9 bases stayed unmatched. CDR3 nucleotide sequence: TGCGCCAGCAGCCAAGGAGGCGCGGGAGGGCAGGCCGGGGAGCTGTTTTTT. Encoded protein: CASSQGGAGGQAGELFF.

The CDR3, as DNA: TGCGCCAGCAGCCCCTGGAGGGGCGGAGAAAAACTGTTTTTT. Protein product: CASSPWRGGEKLFF. This chain connects TRBV5-1 to TRBJ1-4; D may be TRBD1 (5 bases). The CDR3 sequence is 14 residues long. Deletions cut 4 bases from V and 8 bases from J, with 15 bases between. The germline V gene encodes CDR1 SGHRS and CDR2 YFSETQ.

The rearrangement links TRBV5-1 to TRBJ2-1, with D possibly TRBD1 on 6 matching bases. The germline gives CDR1 SGHRS, CDR2 YFSETQ. V gave up 4 bases and J gave up 3 bases, with 17 bases separating them. The CDR3 consists of 16 residues. CDR3 sequence (DNA): TGCGCCAGCAGCGACCACAGAACAGGGTTCTACAATGAGCAGTTCTTC. Amino acids: CASSDHRTGFYNEQFF.

This clone was detected once. This rearrangement joins TRBV11-2 to TRBJ2-7, with D tentatively TRBD2 (6 bases). The V gene's germline CDR1 is SGHAT and CDR2 FQNNGV. The CDR3 loop spans 16 amino acids. V was pared by 1 base and J by 0 bases, with 13 bases between. CDR3: CASSLVWGVSSYEQYF. CDR3 sequence (DNA): TGTGCCAGCAGCTTAGTATGGGGGGTTAGCTCCTACGAGCAGTACTTC.

V usage is TRBV5-6 and J usage is TRBJ1-5, with 8 positions matching TRBD1. The CDR3 is 15 amino acids. V lost 0 bases and J lost 5; bases outside the gene matches: 4. Germline values: CDR1 SGHDT, CDR2 YYEEEE. As DNA, the CDR3 is TGTGCCAGCAGCTTGGGTCAGGGGGCTTATCAGCCCCAGCATTTT. Translated: CASSLGQGAYQPQHF.

J is TRBJ2-1 and V is TRBV19; possibly TRBD1 for D (7 bases). The V end lost 6 bases, the J end lost 3 bases, and 18 bases lay between the germline ends. Germline lookup yields CDR1 LNHDA and CDR2 SQIVND (reference sequence). The CDR3 is made up of 16 amino acids. The CDR3 region is CASRLQGGPNYNEQFF. The CDR3 coding sequence is TGTGCCAGTAGGCTTCAGGGGGGCCCCAACTACAATGAGCAGTTCTTC.

This clone has a handful of counts. The chain has TRBV2 and TRBJ1-2; D is unresolved. Germline V CDR1 and CDR2: SNHLY, FYNNEI. This CDR3 comprises 9 residues. Trimming shortened V by 6 bases and J by 6 bases, and 2 bases separated the two germline ends. The CDR3 spells CASRDGYTF. The CDR3 nucleotides read TGTGCCAGCAGGGATGGCTACACCTTC.

The chain employs TRBV13 and TRBJ2-7, with D possibly being TRBD1 or TRBD2 (6 bases each). Between the trimmed V and J ends, which lost 6 bases and 4 bases, there was a span of 22 bases. Germline V gene data show CDR1 as PRHDT and CDR2 as FYEKMQ (reference sequence). The CDR3 spans 16 residues. The CDR3 loop is CASSLTGGPGGYEQYF. CDR3 DNA sequence: TGTGCCAGCAGTCTTACCGGGGGCCCTGGTGGGTACGAGCAGTACTTC.

The V call is TRBV5-1, the J call TRBJ1-1; D perhaps matches TRBD1 (6 bases). Germline CDR1 and CDR2: SGHRS and YFSETQ. The V end was cut by 3 bases, the J end by 6 bases, with 18 bases between. CDR3 length: 15 residues. CDR3 nucleotides: TGCGCCAGCAGCTCACAGGGAGTACTTGTAGCTGAAGCTTTCTTT. Translating it yields CASSSQGVLVAEAFF. The full variable domain, rest sourced from reference TRBV5-1 and TRBJ1-1, is KAGVTQTPRYLIKTRGQQVTLSCSPISGHRSVSWYQQTPGQGLQFLFEYFSETQRNKGNFPGRFSGRQFSNSRSEMNVSTLELGDSALYLCASSSQGVLVAEAFFGQGTRLTVV.